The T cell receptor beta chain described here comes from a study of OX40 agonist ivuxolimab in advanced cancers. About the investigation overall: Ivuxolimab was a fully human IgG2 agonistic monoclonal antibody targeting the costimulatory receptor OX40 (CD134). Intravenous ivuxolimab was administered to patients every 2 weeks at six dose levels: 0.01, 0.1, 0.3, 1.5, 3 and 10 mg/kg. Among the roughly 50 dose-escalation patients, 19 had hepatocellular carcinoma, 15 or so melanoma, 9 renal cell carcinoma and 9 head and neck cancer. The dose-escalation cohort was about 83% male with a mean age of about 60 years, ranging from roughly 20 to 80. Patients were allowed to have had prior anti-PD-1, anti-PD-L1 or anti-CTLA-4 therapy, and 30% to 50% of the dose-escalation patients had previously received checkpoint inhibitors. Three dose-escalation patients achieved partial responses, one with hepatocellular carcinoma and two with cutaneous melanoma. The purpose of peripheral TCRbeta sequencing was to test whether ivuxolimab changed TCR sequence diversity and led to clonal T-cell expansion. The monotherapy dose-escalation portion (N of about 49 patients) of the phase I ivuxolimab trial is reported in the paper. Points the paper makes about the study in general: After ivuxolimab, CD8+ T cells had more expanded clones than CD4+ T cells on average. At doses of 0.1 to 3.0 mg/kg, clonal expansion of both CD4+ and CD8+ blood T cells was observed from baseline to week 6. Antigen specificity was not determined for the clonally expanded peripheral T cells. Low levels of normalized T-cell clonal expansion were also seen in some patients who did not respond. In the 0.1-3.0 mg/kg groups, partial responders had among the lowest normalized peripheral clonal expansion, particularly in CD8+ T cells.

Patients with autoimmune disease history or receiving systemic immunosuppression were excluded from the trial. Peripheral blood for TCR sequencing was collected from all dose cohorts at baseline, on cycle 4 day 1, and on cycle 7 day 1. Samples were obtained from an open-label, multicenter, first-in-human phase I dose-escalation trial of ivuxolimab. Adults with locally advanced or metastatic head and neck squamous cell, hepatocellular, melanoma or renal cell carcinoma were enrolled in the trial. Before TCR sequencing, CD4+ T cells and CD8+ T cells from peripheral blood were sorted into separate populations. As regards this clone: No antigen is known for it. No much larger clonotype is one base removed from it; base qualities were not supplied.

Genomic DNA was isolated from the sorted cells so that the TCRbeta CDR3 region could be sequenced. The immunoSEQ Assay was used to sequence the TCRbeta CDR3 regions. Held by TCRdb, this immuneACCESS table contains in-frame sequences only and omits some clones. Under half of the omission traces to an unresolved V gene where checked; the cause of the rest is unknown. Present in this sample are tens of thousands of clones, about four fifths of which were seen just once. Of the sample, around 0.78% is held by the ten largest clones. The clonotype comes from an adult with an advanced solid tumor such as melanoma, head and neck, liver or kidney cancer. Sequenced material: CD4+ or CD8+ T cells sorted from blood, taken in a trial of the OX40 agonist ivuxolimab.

The DNA reads as follows: TGTGCCAGCAGCTCCGTCCGGGGCCAGCCCCTTGGCTATGGCTACACCTTC. Its amino acids are CASSSVRGQPLGYGYTF. The sequence is built from TRBV7-6 and TRBJ1-2; TRBD1 could be the D gene, as 5 bases match. Trimming takes 4 bases from V and 4 bases from J, and the germline ends sit 22 bases apart. CDR1 and CDR2 are read off the germline V gene as SGHVS and FNYEAQ. There are 17 amino acids in the CDR3, from cysteine to phenylalanine inclusive. CDR3 DNA only is kept here, 51 bases in frame from base 1.